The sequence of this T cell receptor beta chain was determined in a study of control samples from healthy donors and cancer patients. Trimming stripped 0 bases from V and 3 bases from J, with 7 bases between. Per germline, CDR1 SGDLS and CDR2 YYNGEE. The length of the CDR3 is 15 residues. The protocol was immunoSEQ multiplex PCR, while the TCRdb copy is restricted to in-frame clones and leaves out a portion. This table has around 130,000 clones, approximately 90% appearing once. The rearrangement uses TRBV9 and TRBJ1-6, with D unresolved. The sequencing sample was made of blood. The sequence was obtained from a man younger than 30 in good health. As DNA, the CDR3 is TGTGCCAGCAGCGTAGGGCTGCGCTATAATTCACCCCTCCACTTT. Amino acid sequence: CASSVGLRYNSPLHF. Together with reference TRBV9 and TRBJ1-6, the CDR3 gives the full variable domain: DSGVTQTPKHLITATGQRVTLRCSPRSGDLSVYWYQQSLDQGLQFLIQYYNGEERAKGNILERFSAQQFPDLHSELNLSSLELGDSALYFCASSVGLRYNSPLHFGNGTRLTVT.